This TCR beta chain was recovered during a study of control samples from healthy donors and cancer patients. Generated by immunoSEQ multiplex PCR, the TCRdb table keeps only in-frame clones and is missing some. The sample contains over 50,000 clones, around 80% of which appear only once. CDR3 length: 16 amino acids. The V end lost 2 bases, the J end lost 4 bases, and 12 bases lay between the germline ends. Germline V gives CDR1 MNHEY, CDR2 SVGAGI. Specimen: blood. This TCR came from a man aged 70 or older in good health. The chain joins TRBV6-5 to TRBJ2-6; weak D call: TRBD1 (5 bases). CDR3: CASSYPQGSGANVLTF. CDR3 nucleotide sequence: TGTGCCAGCAGTTACCCTCAGGGCTCCGGGGCCAACGTCCTGACTTTC.